This TCR beta chain is from a study of blood T cell repertoires in COVID-19 (dated by TCRdb to the early 2020s). With respect to the entire study: The collaborator samples originated in the United States, Italy and Spain and spanned the acute and convalescent phases of COVID-19. The material from the prospective study consisted of cDNA or gDNA derived from T cells, B-cell-depleted T cells, or PBMCs. Subjects who had been exposed to COVID-19, were actively infected with it, or had recovered from it provided the deeply sampled blood TCRbeta repertoires that made up the dataset. The repertoires were released in a freely available public database meant as a resource for research on the immune response to SARS-CoV-2. Samples came from the ongoing ImmuneRACE study (first 160 participants) plus 1,254 subjects from 6 global collaborators. Sample metadata almost always included a de-identified subject ID, COVID-19 status, age in years and sex. HLA class I and class II types, where available, came from metadata supplied by the sample provider rather than from assay-based typing. The research as a whole found: How much clinical and demographic metadata was included differed by source and by participant, and the metadata was provided uncurated.

One collaborating source in Seattle enrolled patients during active infection and followed them longitudinally through the course of disease. Each collaborating institution followed its own protocols to collect whole blood in K2EDTA tubes. For TCRbeta analysis, collaborators shipped samples in one of three forms: frozen whole blood, isolated PBMCs, or DNA extracted from either of those sample types. The immunoSEQ Assay, a bias-controlled multiplex PCR, was used to amplify TCRbeta CDR3 regions from genomic DNA. The original pipeline was this. The number of nucleated cells in each sample was estimated by amplification of reference gene primers within the assay. Sequence reads were collapsed and filtered to measure the absolute abundance of every unique TCRbeta CDR3 rearrangement. For each sample, productive Simpson clonality was calculated by taking the square root of Simpson's diversity index across productive rearrangements. Not all clones reach the TCRdb copy of this immuneACCESS table, which keeps in-frame sequences only. Checked studies attribute under half of the gap to unresolved V genes and leave the rest unexplained. V and J calls and clone size are as listed in that table; D and trimming were resolved from the DNA. Present in this sample are over 65,000 clones, roughly three quarters of which were seen just once. The ten largest clones add up to roughly 36% of the sample.

As for this clone: Which antigen it targets is not known. No DNA is shown, since the ends of the CDR3 on it are uncertain; the CDR3 is the one TCRdb lists.

The germline V gene supplies CDR1 MRHNA and CDR2 SNTAGT. Reading from cysteine to phenylalanine, the CDR3 counts 15 amino acids. The sequence came from a man aged 55 to 70 with COVID-19, enrolled during active disease. The sample was peripheral blood. The chain is encoded by TRBV6-4 joined to TRBJ1-1; TRBD1 reflects the table's D call only, with no check against the DNA. CDR3 protein: CASSDFGQGALKLFF.